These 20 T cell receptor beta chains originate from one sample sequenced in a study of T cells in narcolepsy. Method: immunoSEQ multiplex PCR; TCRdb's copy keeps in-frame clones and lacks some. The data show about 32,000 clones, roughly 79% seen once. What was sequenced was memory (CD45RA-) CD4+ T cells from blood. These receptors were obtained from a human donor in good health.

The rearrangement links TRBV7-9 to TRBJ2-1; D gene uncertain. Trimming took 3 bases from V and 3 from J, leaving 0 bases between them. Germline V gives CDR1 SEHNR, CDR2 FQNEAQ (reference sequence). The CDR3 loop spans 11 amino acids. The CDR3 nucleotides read TGTGCCAGCAGCTTCTACAATGAGCAGTTCTTC. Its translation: CASSFYNEQFF.

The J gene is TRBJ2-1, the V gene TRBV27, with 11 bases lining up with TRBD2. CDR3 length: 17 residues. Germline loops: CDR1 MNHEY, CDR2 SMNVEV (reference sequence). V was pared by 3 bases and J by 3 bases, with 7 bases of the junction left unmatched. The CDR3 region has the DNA TGTGCCAGCAGTTTTACCGGGACTAGCGGACACTACAATGAGCAGTTCTTC. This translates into CASSFTGTSGHYNEQFF.

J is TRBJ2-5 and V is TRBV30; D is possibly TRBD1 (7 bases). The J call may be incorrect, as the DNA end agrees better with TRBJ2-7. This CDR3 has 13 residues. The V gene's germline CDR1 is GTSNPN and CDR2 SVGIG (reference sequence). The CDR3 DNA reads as TGTGCCTGGAGTGCAGGGGGGACCTACGAGCAGTACTTC. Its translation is CAWSAGGTYEQYF.

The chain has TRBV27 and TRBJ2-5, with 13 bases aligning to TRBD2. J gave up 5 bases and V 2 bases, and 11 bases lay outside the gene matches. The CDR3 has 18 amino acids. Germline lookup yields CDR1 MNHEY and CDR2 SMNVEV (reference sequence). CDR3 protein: CASSLGLWTSGSSETQYF. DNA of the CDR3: TGTGCCAGCAGTTTAGGTTTGTGGACTAGCGGGAGTAGTGAGACCCAGTACTTC.

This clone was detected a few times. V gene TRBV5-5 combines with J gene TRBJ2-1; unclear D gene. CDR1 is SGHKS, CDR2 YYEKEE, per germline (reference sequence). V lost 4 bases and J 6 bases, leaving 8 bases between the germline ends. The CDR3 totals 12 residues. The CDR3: CASSHLGNEQFF. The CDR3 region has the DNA TGTGCCAGCAGCCATTTGGGCAATGAGCAGTTCTTC.

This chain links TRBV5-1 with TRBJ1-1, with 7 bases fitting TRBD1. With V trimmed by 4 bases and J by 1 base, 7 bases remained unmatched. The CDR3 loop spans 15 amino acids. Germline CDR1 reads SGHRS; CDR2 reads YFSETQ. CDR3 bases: TGCGCCAGCAGCAATACAGGGGTTAAGAACACTGAAGCTTTCTTT. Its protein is CASSNTGVKNTEAFF. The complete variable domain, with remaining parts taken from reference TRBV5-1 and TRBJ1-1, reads KAGVTQTPRYLIKTRGQQVTLSCSPISGHRSVSWYQQTPGQGLQFLFEYFSETQRNKGNFPGRFSGRQFSNSRSEMNVSTLELGDSALYLCASSNTGVKNTEAFFGQGTRLTVV.

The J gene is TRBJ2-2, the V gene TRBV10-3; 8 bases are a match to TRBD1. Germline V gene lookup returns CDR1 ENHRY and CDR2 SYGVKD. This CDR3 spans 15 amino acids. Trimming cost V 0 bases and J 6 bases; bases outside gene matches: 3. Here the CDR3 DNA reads TGTGCCATCAGTGAGTCCAGGGGGCCCGCCGGGGAGCTGTTTTTT. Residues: CAISESRGPAGELFF.

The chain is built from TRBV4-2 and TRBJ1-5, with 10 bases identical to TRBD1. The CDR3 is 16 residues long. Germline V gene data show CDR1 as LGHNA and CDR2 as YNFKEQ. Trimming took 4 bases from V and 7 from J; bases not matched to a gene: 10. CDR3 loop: CASSPGTGAGDQPQHF. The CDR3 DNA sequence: TGTGCCAGCAGCCCCGGGACAGGGGCTGGTGACCAGCCCCAGCATTTT.

CDR3 bases: TGTGCCAGCAGCGTAGCCCCGGGACGCATGAACACTGAAGCTTTCTTT. Amino acids: CASSVAPGRMNTEAFF. The chain has TRBV9 and TRBJ1-1; D is possibly TRBD1 (5 bases). Germline V gene sequence: CDR1 SGDLS, CDR2 YYNGEE. V dropped 0 bases and J dropped 0 bases, with 12 bases sitting between them. CDR3 length equals 16 residues.

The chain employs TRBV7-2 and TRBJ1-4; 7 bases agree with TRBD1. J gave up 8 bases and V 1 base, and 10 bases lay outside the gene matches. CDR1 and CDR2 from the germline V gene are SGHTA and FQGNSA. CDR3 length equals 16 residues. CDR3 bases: TGTGCCAGCAGCTTAGGGGGGACAGTAGGAGGCGAAAAACTGTTTTTT. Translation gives CASSLGGTVGGEKLFF. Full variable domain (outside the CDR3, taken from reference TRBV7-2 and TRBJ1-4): GAGVSQSPSNKVTEKGKDVELRCDPISGHTALYWYRQSLGQGLEFLIYFQGNSAPDKSGLPSDRFSAERTGGSVSTLTIQRTQQEDSAVYLCASSLGGTVGGEKLFFGSGTQLSVL.

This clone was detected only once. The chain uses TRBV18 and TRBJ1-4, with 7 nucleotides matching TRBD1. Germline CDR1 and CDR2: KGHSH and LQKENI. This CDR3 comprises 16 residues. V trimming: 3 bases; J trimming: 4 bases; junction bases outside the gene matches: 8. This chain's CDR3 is CASSPSGQLGNEKLFF. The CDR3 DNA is TGTGCCAGCTCACCCTCGGGACAGCTTGGTAATGAAAAACTGTTTTTT.

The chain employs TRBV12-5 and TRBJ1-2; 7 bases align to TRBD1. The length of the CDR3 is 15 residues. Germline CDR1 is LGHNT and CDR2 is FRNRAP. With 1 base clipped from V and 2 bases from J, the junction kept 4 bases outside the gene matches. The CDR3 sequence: CASGLGDSMNYGYTF. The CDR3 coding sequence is TGTGCTAGTGGTTTGGGGGACAGTATGAACTATGGCTACACCTTC.

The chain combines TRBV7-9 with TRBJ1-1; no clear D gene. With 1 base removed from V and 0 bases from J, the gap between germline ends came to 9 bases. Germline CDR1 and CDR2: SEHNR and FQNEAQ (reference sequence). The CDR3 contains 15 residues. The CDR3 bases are TGTGCCAGCAGCTTAGAACTACGCCTGAACACTGAAGCTTTCTTT. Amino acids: CASSLELRLNTEAFF.

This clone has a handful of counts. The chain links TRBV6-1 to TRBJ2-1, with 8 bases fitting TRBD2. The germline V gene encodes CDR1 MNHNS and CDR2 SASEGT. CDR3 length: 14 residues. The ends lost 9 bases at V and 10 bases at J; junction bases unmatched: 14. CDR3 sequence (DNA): TGTGCCAGTAATCTAGCGGGCGCAATTAGCGAGCAGTTCTTC. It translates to CASNLAGAISEQFF.

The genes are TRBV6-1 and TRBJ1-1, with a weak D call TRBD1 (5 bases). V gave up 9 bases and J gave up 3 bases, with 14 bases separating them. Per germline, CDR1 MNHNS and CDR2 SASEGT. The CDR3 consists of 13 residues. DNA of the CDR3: TGTGCCAGTCACAAGGGGTTGGACACTGAAGCTTTCTTT. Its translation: CASHKGLDTEAFF.

The CDR3 loop reads CSVMKRSTDTQYF. CDR3 DNA: TGCAGCGTTATGAAGCGGTCCACAGATACGCAGTATTTT. The chain has TRBV29-1 and TRBJ2-3; tentative D call: TRBD2 (5 bases). V was shortened by 5 bases and J by 2 bases, with 11 bases between the two germline ends. The CDR3 extends over 13 amino acids. Germline V lookup: CDR1 SQVTM, CDR2 ANQGSEA.

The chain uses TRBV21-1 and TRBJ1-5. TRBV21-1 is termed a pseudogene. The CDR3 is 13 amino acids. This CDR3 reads CASSKFRDQPQHF. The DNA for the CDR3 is TGTGCCAGCAGCAAATTTCGGGATCAGCCCCAGCATTTT.

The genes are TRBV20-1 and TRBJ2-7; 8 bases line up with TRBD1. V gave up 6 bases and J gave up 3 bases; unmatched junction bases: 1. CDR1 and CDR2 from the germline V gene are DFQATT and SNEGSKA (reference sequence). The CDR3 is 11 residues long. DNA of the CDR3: TGCAGTGCCGGACAGGGCTACGAGCAGTACTTC. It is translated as CSAGQGYEQYF.

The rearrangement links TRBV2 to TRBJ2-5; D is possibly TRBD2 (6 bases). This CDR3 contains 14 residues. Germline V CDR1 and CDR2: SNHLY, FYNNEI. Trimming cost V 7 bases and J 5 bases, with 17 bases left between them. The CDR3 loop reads CASNRDSLPETQYF. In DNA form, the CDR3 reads TGTGCCAGCAATCGGGACTCCTTGCCTGAGACCCAGTACTTC.

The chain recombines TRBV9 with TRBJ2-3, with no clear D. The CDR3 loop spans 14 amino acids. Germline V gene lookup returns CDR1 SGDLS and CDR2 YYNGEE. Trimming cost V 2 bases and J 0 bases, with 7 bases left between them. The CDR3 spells CASSVTQSTDTQYF. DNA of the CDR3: TGTGCCAGCAGCGTGACACAGAGCACAGATACGCAGTATTTT.